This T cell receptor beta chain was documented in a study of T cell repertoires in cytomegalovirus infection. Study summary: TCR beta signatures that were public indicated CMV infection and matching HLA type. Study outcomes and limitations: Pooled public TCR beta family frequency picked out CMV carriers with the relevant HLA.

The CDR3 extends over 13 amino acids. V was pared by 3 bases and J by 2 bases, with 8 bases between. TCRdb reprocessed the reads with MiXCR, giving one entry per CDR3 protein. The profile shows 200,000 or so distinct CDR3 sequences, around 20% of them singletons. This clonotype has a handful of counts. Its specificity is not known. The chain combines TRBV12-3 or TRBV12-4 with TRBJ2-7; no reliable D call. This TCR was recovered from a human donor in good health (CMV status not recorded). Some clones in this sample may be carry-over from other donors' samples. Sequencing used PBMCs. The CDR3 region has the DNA TGTGCCAGCAGTTTTTCGACAACCTACGAGCAGTACTTC. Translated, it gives CASSFSTTYEQYF.